This T cell receptor beta chain is from a study of CD8+CD57+ T cells in acquired aplastic anemia. Across the study: Sorted CD4+ and CD8+ cells yielded DNA averaging approximately 3 ug. There were 10 million or so reads, on average, for CD4+ cells from healthy donors.

CDR3 and TCR beta VDJ profiling relied on a genomic DNA template. TCRdb re-called the reads through MiXCR, storing one row per CDR3 protein. This table holds 100,000 to 130,000 distinct CDR3 sequences, under 60% found once. This CDR3 contains 12 residues. Germline V CDR1 and CDR2: SQVTM, ANQGSEA. This clonotype was observed a single time. This clonotype was sampled from a human donor in good health, serving as a control. The V gene is TRBV29-1, the J gene TRBJ1-1; no reliable D call. What was sequenced was sorted CD4+, CD8+, or CD8+CD57+ T cells (not recorded which) from PBMCs. In DNA, the CDR3 is TGCATCCCGGAGGGAGTGATAACTGAAGCTTTCTTT. Amino acids: CIPEGVITEAFF.